Only a few counts were recorded for the clone carrying this TCR beta chain. Antigen specificity is unknown. This specimen comes from a study of blood T cells in healthy people across ages. At the level of the study: T cells yielded about one barcoded beta molecule per two cells through template switching.

The study, taken as a whole, reports: Observed TCR beta diversity showed a strong correlation with the percentage of naive T cells as measured by flow cytometry.

For the second PCR, which ran for about 6 to 12 cycles, a sample-barcoded 5' primer and a J-beta primer mix were used. TCRdb passed the 5' RACE reads through MiXCR, listing each CDR3 protein once. This repertoire shows hundreds of thousands of distinct CDR3 sequences, roughly 31% found once; its top ten account for less than 20%. This TCR was recovered from a woman of 80 years or more in good health. Material for sequencing was blood.

CDR3 sequence (DNA): TGTGCCAGCAGCTTACAGAATCCGCGCTCTGGAAACACCATATATTTT. Protein: CASSLQNPRSGNTIYF. The rearrangement uses TRBV7-2 and TRBJ1-3; D ambiguous. The CDR3 sequence is 16 residues long. V dropped 2 bases and J dropped 0 bases, with 11 bases sitting between them. Germline loops: CDR1 SGHTA, CDR2 FQGNSA.